This entry lists 30 T cell receptor beta chains sequenced from one sample in a study of T cells after yellow fever vaccination. TCRdb independently ran MiXCR on the 5' RACE reads; one entry per CDR3 protein. This sample has just under 600,000 distinct CDR3 sequences, with approximately 13% found just once. Sequences were derived from PBMCs, sampled on the day of the yellow fever booster vaccination. The origin of the receptors is a man aged 25-45 years who received the YFV17D yellow fever vaccine.

This rearrangement joins TRBV9 to TRBJ2-7, with TRBD1 matching 8 bases. The length of the CDR3 is 15 residues. Germline lookup yields CDR1 SGDLS and CDR2 YYNGEE. With V trimmed by 0 bases and J by 4 bases, 6 bases remained unmatched. Here the CDR3 reads CASSVGNRGKYEQYF. CDR3 DNA: TGTGCCAGCAGCGTAGGGAACAGGGGGAAATACGAGCAGTACTTC.

This clonotype was detected only a few times. V usage is TRBV6-5 and J usage is TRBJ1-2; no reliable D call. CDR1 is MNHEY, CDR2 SVGAGI, per germline. The length of the CDR3 is 11 residues. V lost 7 bases and J lost 7, with 10 bases in between. The CDR3 region is CASKDQVGYTF. Here the CDR3 DNA reads TGTGCCAGCAAGGATCAAGTTGGCTACACCTTC.

This rearrangement joins TRBV20-1 to TRBJ1-1; a weak D match, TRBD1 (6 bases). Germline CDR1 and CDR2: DFQATT and SNEGSKA (reference sequence). V was cut by 7 bases and J by 5 bases, with 17 bases left in between. The CDR3 length is 13 residues. CDR3 loop: CSVQQGLGTEAFF. DNA for the CDR3: TGCAGTGTACAACAGGGCCTTGGAACTGAAGCTTTCTTT.

This clonotype has a handful of counts. V gene TRBV27 combines with J gene TRBJ2-1, with 12 bases lining up with TRBD2. Germline V CDR1 and CDR2: MNHEY, SMNVEV (reference sequence). The V gene end was trimmed by 5 bases and the J gene end by 0 bases; junction bases not matched to a gene: 11. The CDR3 loop spans 19 amino acids. The CDR3: CASSRRLAGDSYSYNEQFF. The CDR3 DNA reads TGTGCCAGCAGTCGTAGACTAGCGGGAGACTCTTACTCCTACAATGAGCAGTTCTTC.

This clonotype was found many times. The chain carries TRBV18 and TRBJ2-7; 12 nucleotides align to TRBD1. Germline V CDR1 and CDR2: KGHSH, LQKENI. Germline trimming cut 3 bases from V and 7 bases from J; bases unmatched to any gene: 4. CDR3 size: 14 residues. CDR3 sequence: CASSPGQGAGEQYF. The CDR3 DNA reads as TGTGCCAGCTCACCGGGACAGGGGGCTGGGGAGCAGTACTTC. Full variable domain (outside the CDR3, taken from reference TRBV18 and TRBJ2-7): NAGVMQNPRHLVRRRGQEARLRCSPMKGHSHVYWYRQLPEEGLKFMVYLQKENIIDESGMPKERFSAEFPKEGPSILRIQQVVRGDSAAYFCASSPGQGAGEQYFGPGTRLTVT.

This clonotype was seen more than once but under ten times. The chain recombines TRBV4-1 with TRBJ2-3; 13 bases map to TRBD2. Germline V lookup: CDR1 MGHRA, CDR2 YSYEKL. V shed 2 bases and J 4 bases; nucleotides not matched to a gene: 6. CDR3 length: 17 residues. CDR3 bases: TGCGCCAGCAGCCAACCAAGGACTAGCGGGAGCTCAGATACGCAGTATTTT. As protein: CASSQPRTSGSSDTQYF.

The chain has TRBV5-1 and TRBJ2-1; weak D call: TRBD2 (6 bases). Trimming cost V 0 bases and J 5 bases, with 12 bases left between them. This CDR3 has 15 amino acids. The V gene's germline CDR1 is SGHRS and CDR2 YFSETQ. The CDR3, as DNA: TGCGCCAGCAGCTTGGGCGGGACGGATAACAATGAGCAGTTCTTC. This encodes CASSLGGTDNNEQFF.

This chain joins TRBV14 and TRBJ2-1; D unresolved. The CDR3 is made up of 14 amino acids. Germline V gene lookup returns CDR1 SGHDN and CDR2 FVKESK. Deletions cut 0 bases from V and 2 bases from J, with 5 bases between. CDR3 loop: CASSQDRTYNEQFF. The CDR3 nucleotides are TGTGCCAGCAGCCAAGACCGGACCTACAATGAGCAGTTCTTC.

This clonotype was counted between two and nine times. This sequence joins TRBV4-3 and TRBJ1-4; weak D call: TRBD1 (5 bases). CDR1 and CDR2 (germline): LGHNA, YSLEER. The CDR3 has 16 amino acids. V shed 2 bases and J shed 5 bases, with 15 bases lying between them. CDR3 loop: CASSQSRQGSNEKLFF. The CDR3 DNA sequence: TGCGCCAGCAGCCAATCTCGGCAGGGTTCAAATGAAAAACTGTTTTTT.

Only a few counts were recorded for this clonotype. The V gene is TRBV6-2 or TRBV6-3, the J gene TRBJ2-1; 7 nucleotides align to TRBD1. Germline V gene lookup returns CDR1 MNHEY and CDR2 SVGEGT. CDR3 size: 13 residues. V lost 4 bases, J lost 9 bases, and 6 bases stayed unmatched. CDR3 in DNA: TGTGCCAGCAGTTGGAACAGGGGTGGTGAGCAGTTCTTC. Translated, it gives CASSWNRGGEQFF.

V gene TRBV6-2 or TRBV6-3 combines with J gene TRBJ2-2; 13 positions match TRBD2. The junction had 4 bases not matched to a gene; V was cut back by 6 bases and J by 9 bases. The CDR3 runs 14 residues. Germline V gives CDR1 MNHEY, CDR2 SVGEGT. CDR3 nucleotides: TGTGCCAGCAGAGGACTAGCGGGAGAGTGGGAGCTGTTTTTT. Translating it yields CASRGLAGEWELFF.

The rearrangement links TRBV7-2 to TRBJ2-7, with no clear D. The V end was cut by 1 base, the J end by 3 bases, with 7 bases between. The CDR3 length is 13 residues. Germline assignment: CDR1 SGHTA and CDR2 FQGNSA. CDR3 loop: CASSLVRYYEQYF. Here the CDR3 DNA reads TGTGCCAGCAGCTTAGTAAGATACTACGAGCAGTACTTC. The variable domain in full, with the rest retrieved from reference TRBV7-2 and TRBJ2-7, is GAGVSQSPSNKVTEKGKDVELRCDPISGHTALYWYRQSLGQGLEFLIYFQGNSAPDKSGLPSDRFSAERTGGSVSTLTIQRTQQEDSAVYLCASSLVRYYEQYFGPGTRLTVT.

This clonotype showed up many times. This chain joins TRBV7-2 and TRBJ2-7; perhaps TRBD1 as D (6 bases). V was clipped by 5 bases and J by 6 bases, with 17 bases between them. Germline-derived CDR1 and CDR2 are SGHTA and FQGNSA. The CDR3 is 14 amino acids. CDR3 DNA sequence: TGTGCCAGCAGCCGTTCGGCAGGGGTAGGCGAGCAGTACTTC. Its translation is CASSRSAGVGEQYF.

This clonotype was seen only a few times. The chain employs TRBV4-1 and TRBJ1-6; 9 bases fit TRBD1. The junction had 7 bases not matched to a gene; V was cut back by 0 bases and J by 4 bases. CDR3 length equals 18 residues. Germline V gene data show CDR1 as MGHRA and CDR2 as YSYEKL. In DNA form, the CDR3 reads TGCGCCAGCAGCCAAGATGGAGGGACAGGGACTTATAATTCACCCCTCCACTTT. Translated: CASSQDGGTGTYNSPLHF.

This clonotype was detected a few times. The V and J genes are TRBV9 and TRBJ1-3; D is uncertain. The V gene lost 0 bases and the J gene lost 11 bases, with 12 bases spanning the gap. The CDR3 totals 13 residues. Germline CDR1 is SGDLS and CDR2 is YYNGEE. DNA of the CDR3: TGTGCCAGCAGCGTAGAATATGCGCGGCCCATATATTTT. Translating gives CASSVEYARPIYF.

The chain employs TRBV20-1 and TRBJ2-7; D is ambiguous. The CDR3 sequence is 13 residues long. The V end was cut by 0 bases, the J end by 0 bases, with 6 bases between. CDR1 and CDR2 (germline): DFQATT, SNEGSKA (reference sequence). The CDR3 loop is CSARDSHSYEQYF. As DNA, the CDR3 is TGCAGTGCTAGAGACAGCCACTCCTACGAGCAGTACTTC.

The chain's CDR3 is CASSYSRTSGSYEQFF. The DNA for the CDR3 is TGTGCCAGCAGTTACTCCCGGACTAGCGGGAGCTACGAACAGTTCTTC. This chain links TRBV6-5 with TRBJ2-1, with 13 bases identical to TRBD2. Germline V lookup: CDR1 MNHEY, CDR2 SVGAGI. CDR3 length equals 16 residues. J was trimmed by 13 bases and V by 0 bases; bases with no gene match: 9.

This clonotype turned up a few times. The gene calls are TRBV5-1 and TRBJ2-7; tentatively, D is TRBD2 (7 bases). CDR3 length: 15 amino acids. Trimming stripped 4 bases from V and 3 bases from J, with 17 bases between. Per germline, CDR1 SGHRS and CDR2 YFSETQ. The CDR3 bases are TGCGCCAGCAGCGGGGGGCTAGCGGAGCGCTACGAGCAGTACTTC. This translates into CASSGGLAERYEQYF.

The chain is built from TRBV11-1 and TRBJ1-5, with D tentatively TRBD1 (6 bases). The V and J ends lost 5 bases and 2 bases respectively, with 25 bases between them. The germline V gene encodes CDR1 SGHAT and CDR2 FQDESV (reference sequence). The CDR3 spans 19 residues. The CDR3 coding sequence is TGTGCCAGCAGCCCCCGGGGGACCCCGCGACAGGACGGCAATCAGCCCCAGCATTTT. Its translation: CASSPRGTPRQDGNQPQHF.

V usage is TRBV7-2 and J usage is TRBJ1-2; D perhaps matches TRBD1 (6 bases). CDR1 is SGHTA and CDR2 is FQGNSA in the germline V gene. CDR3 length: 13 residues. V lost 5 bases, J lost 7 bases, and 14 bases lay in between. The DNA of the CDR3 is TGTGCCAGCAGCCGAGGACAGCGTGCTGGCTACACCTTC. Translated, it gives CASSRGQRAGYTF. The variable domain in full, completed from reference TRBV7-2 and TRBJ1-2, reads GAGVSQSPSNKVTEKGKDVELRCDPISGHTALYWYRQSLGQGLEFLIYFQGNSAPDKSGLPSDRFSAERTGGSVSTLTIQRTQQEDSAVYLCASSRGQRAGYTFGSGTRLTVV.

The CDR3 region has the DNA TGTGCCACCAGCAGCCACGCGGGGAATGAAAAACTGTTTTTT. Translation gives CATSSHAGNEKLFF. This sequence joins TRBV15 and TRBJ1-4; no clear D. Germline-derived CDR1 and CDR2 are LNHNV and YYDKDF (reference sequence). The CDR3 sequence is 14 residues long. V lost 3 bases, J lost 5 bases, and 10 bases lay in between.

The rearrangement links TRBV6-1 to TRBJ2-2, with D tentatively TRBD2 (6 bases). The CDR3 runs to 12 residues. Trimming cost V 7 bases and J 6 bases, with 9 bases left between them. The germline V gene encodes CDR1 MNHNS and CDR2 SASEGT. CDR3 DNA sequence: TGTGCCAGCAAGCAGCGGGCCGGGGAGCTGTTTTTT. This translates into CASKQRAGELFF.

In its sample, this clonotype was seen a few times. The chain has TRBV7-2 and TRBJ2-1; D is perhaps TRBD2 (8 bases). The CDR3 has 16 residues. Trimming shortened V by 5 bases and J by 8 bases, and 22 bases separated the two germline ends. CDR1 is SGHTA, CDR2 FQGNSA, per germline. CDR3 sequence reads: CASSIKPGLDRDEQFF. CDR3 in DNA: TGTGCCAGCAGCATTAAACCGGGACTAGACAGGGATGAGCAGTTCTTC.

This clonotype was observed a few times. J is TRBJ2-1 and V is TRBV7-2; weak D call: TRBD2 (6 bases). This CDR3 contains 16 residues. V lost 0 bases to trimming and J lost 1 base, with 10 bases between them. Germline lookup yields CDR1 SGHTA and CDR2 FQGNSA. The DNA of the CDR3 is TGTGCCAGCAGCTTAGCCGGTAGCGGTTCCTACAATGAGCAGTTCTTC. This sequence encodes CASSLAGSGSYNEQFF.

This clonotype was observed a few times. The CDR3 DNA reads TGTGCCAGCAGTCTAGGGACTAGCGGGAGCCCAAGCTCCTACAATGAGCAGTTCTTC. This sequence encodes CASSLGTSGSPSSYNEQFF. V usage is TRBV6-8 and J usage is TRBJ2-1; TRBD2 matches at 14 bases. Per germline, CDR1 MNHGY and CDR2 SAAAGT. The CDR3 contains 19 residues. The V gene end was trimmed by 5 bases and the J gene end by 0 bases; junction bases not matched to a gene: 9.

This clonotype was observed a few times. The chain employs TRBV7-6 and TRBJ1-5; D is unclear. V shed 5 bases and J shed 5 bases, with 10 bases lying between them. CDR3 length equals 13 residues. Germline values: CDR1 SGHVS, CDR2 FNYEAQ. DNA of the CDR3: TGTGCCAGCAGCCCCAATGAGGATCAGCCCCAGCATTTT. Translating gives CASSPNEDQPQHF.

This chain uses TRBV9 with TRBJ2-4; 8 bases are a match to TRBD2. Germline-derived CDR1 and CDR2 are SGDLS and YYNGEE. The CDR3 has 15 residues. V was clipped by 0 bases and J by 9 bases; unmatched bases: 8. This CDR3 reads CASSVAGTRGIIQYF. In nucleotides, the CDR3 is TGTGCCAGCAGCGTAGCCGGGACTAGGGGTATCATTCAGTACTTC.

Only a few counts were recorded for this clonotype. The rearrangement links TRBV10-3 to TRBJ2-3; 8 nucleotides line up with TRBD1. Germline loops: CDR1 ENHRY, CDR2 SYGVKD. The CDR3 is 14 residues long. Trimming removed 4 bases from V and 3 bases from J; junction bases left unmatched: 3. DNA for the CDR3: TGTGCCATCAGTGTGGACAGGGTAACAGATACGCAGTATTTT. It is translated as CAISVDRVTDTQYF.

This clonotype was counted a few times. CDR3 sequence reads: CASLGQGYEQYF. CDR3 nucleotide sequence: TGTGCCAGCTTAGGACAGGGCTACGAGCAGTACTTC. The chain employs TRBV7-2 and TRBJ2-7; 8 positions agree with TRBD1. The CDR3 is made up of 12 amino acids. The trim removed 8 bases at V and 3 bases at J, leaving 3 bases unmatched. Germline V CDR1 and CDR2: SGHTA, FQGNSA.

The CDR3: CASSLGGRVSNQPQHF. The CDR3 coding sequence is TGTGCCAGCAGCTTAGGGGGACGGGTAAGCAATCAGCCCCAGCATTTT. This sequence joins TRBV7-8 and TRBJ1-5; D is perhaps TRBD1 (5 bases). Germline V gene lookup returns CDR1 SGHVS and CDR2 FQNEAQ. This CDR3 contains 16 residues. Trimming stripped 1 base from V and 1 base from J, with 11 bases between.